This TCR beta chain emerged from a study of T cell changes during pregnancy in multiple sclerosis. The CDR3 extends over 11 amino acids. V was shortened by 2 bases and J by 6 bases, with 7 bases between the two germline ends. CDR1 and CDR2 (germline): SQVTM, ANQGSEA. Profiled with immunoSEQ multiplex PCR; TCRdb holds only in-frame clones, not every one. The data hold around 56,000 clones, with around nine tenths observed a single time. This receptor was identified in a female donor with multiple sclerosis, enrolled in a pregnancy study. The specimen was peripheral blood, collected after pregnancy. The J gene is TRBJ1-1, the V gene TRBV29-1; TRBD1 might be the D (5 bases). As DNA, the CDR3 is TGCAGCGTTGAATCAGGGCCTGAAGCTTTCTTT. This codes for CSVESGPEAFF.